Following are 26 T cell receptor beta chains from one sample sequenced in a study of Graves' ophthalmopathy and Graves' hyperthyroidism. Using RNA transcripts, the TCR beta CDR3 regions were amplified. RT-PCR was first run with HTBI primers, then multiplex PCR in a second round. TCRdb used MiXCR to reprocess the multiplex PCR reads, holding one entry per CDR3 protein. The repertoire holds under 350,000 distinct CDR3 sequences, with roughly 15% as singletons. Sequencing input: peripheral blood. The receptor set was obtained from an adult man with Graves' ophthalmopathy.

The chain carries TRBV6-1 and TRBJ2-2; 7 bases map to TRBD1. V gave up 4 bases and J gave up 3 bases; unmatched junction bases: 2. The CDR3 loop spans 14 amino acids. Germline V gene sequence: CDR1 MNHNS, CDR2 SASEGT. CDR3 region: CASSVQGDTGELFF. The CDR3 bases are TGTGCCAGCAGTGTTCAGGGGGACACCGGGGAGCTGTTTTTT.

This clonotype was counted at least ten times. The gene calls are TRBV6-2 or TRBV6-3 and TRBJ2-7; 9 nucleotides agree with TRBD2. V lost 6 bases and J lost 4; bases outside the gene matches: 7. This CDR3 contains 14 residues. Germline values: CDR1 MNHEY, CDR2 SVGEGT. The CDR3, as DNA: TGTGCCAGCAGCTCCGGGACTAGCTATTACGAGCAGTACTTC. This gives the protein CASSSGTSYYEQYF.

This clonotype has ten or more counts. This rearrangement joins TRBV29-1 to TRBJ2-7; 15 bases are a match to TRBD2. Germline trimming cut 0 bases from V and 4 bases from J; bases unmatched to any gene: 4. Germline lookup yields CDR1 SQVTM and CDR2 ANQGSEA. CDR3 size: 16 residues. This CDR3 is CSVEEFGTSGRYEQYF. DNA of the CDR3: TGCAGCGTTGAAGAATTCGGGACTAGCGGGAGGTACGAGCAGTACTTC.

The chain has TRBV12-3 or TRBV12-4 and TRBJ1-5, with 7 bases matching TRBD1. Trimming took 4 bases from V and 7 from J; bases not matched to a gene: 7. This CDR3 contains 14 residues. The CDR3 coding sequence is TGTGCCAGCAGTTCAGGGGGGGCGAGACAGCCCCAGCATTTT. Translation: CASSSGGARQPQHF.

The genes are TRBV7-9 and TRBJ1-1; 9 nucleotides line up with TRBD1. Germline CDR1 SEHNR, CDR2 FQNEAQ (reference sequence). The CDR3 is made up of 15 amino acids. V gave up 5 bases and J gave up 1 base; unmatched junction bases: 5. The CDR3 protein is CASSGTGKRNTEAFF. The CDR3, as DNA: TGTGCCAGCAGCGGGACAGGGAAACGGAACACTGAAGCTTTCTTT.

This clonotype was seen only a few times. The chain employs TRBV6-1 and TRBJ2-7, with 15 nucleotides matching TRBD2. The CDR3 is 16 residues long. Unmatched junction bases numbered 6, after V lost 2 bases and J lost 7 bases. Germline lookup yields CDR1 MNHNS and CDR2 SASEGT. The CDR3 sequence: CASSEFGLAGGFEQYF. The DNA of the CDR3 is TGTGCCAGCAGTGAATTCGGACTAGCGGGAGGGTTTGAGCAGTACTTC.

In its sample, this clonotype was seen many times. The V gene is TRBV6-2 or TRBV6-3, the J gene TRBJ2-7, with D perhaps given as TRBD1 or TRBD2 (5 bases each). The germline V gene encodes CDR1 MNHEY and CDR2 SVGEGT. The CDR3 length is 14 residues. V lost 5 bases and J lost 0, with 11 bases in between. CDR3 in DNA: TGTGCCAGCAGTATAAGAGGGACCTCCTACGAGCAGTACTTC. It encodes CASSIRGTSYEQYF.

Of note for this clonotype: The junction departs from germline at one end; a sequencing error may be responsible. The V and J genes are TRBV6-2 or TRBV6-3 and TRBJ1-1; D is undetermined. The CDR3 length is 13 residues. Germline assignment: CDR1 MNHEY and CDR2 SVGEGT. This CDR3 is CASSYDPMSDAFF. DNA of the CDR3: TGTGCCAGCAGTTACGACCCGATGTCTGATGCTTTCTTT.

Turning to this clonotype: This may be a read error: a much more frequent sequence differs by one nucleotide. V and J are TRBV7-8 and TRBJ2-7; D uncertain. Trimming cost V 6 bases and J 3 bases, with 15 bases left between them. Germline CDR1 SGHVS, CDR2 FQNEAQ. The CDR3 is 14 residues long. The CDR3 loop reads CASRLLVGRYEQYF. The DNA for the CDR3 is TGTGCCAGCAGGTTGTTGGTGGGCCGCTACGAGCAGTACTTC.

This clonotype was detected ten times or more. This rearrangement joins TRBV28 to TRBJ1-2; D is unclear. Germline V gene lookup returns CDR1 MDHEN and CDR2 SYDVKM. V was cut by 3 bases and J by 0 bases, with 11 bases left in between. This CDR3 comprises 15 residues. The chain's CDR3 is CASSLGLLSNYGYTF. The CDR3, as DNA: TGTGCCAGCAGTTTGGGCCTACTATCTAACTATGGCTACACCTTC.

This clonotype appeared many times. V and J are TRBV24-1 and TRBJ2-3; 9 nucleotides agree with TRBD2. The length of the CDR3 is 15 residues. Trimming at V came to 3 bases and at J to 2 bases, leaving 2 bases not matched to a gene. CDR1 and CDR2 (germline): KGHDR, SFDVKD. CDR3 amino acids: CATSDASGNTDTQYF. DNA for the CDR3: TGTGCCACCAGTGATGCTAGCGGGAACACAGATACGCAGTATTTT.

This clonotype was detected many times. The chain is built from TRBV7-2 and TRBJ2-5, with D unresolved. Germline values: CDR1 SGHTA, CDR2 FQGNSA. This CDR3 is built from 16 residues. Between the trimmed V and J ends, which lost 0 bases and 1 base, there was a span of 12 bases. The CDR3 DNA is TGTGCCAGCAGCTTAGCGCTTGGGGTCCTCCAAGAGACCCAGTACTTC. Protein sequence: CASSLALGVLQETQYF.

This clonotype appeared a few times. This chain joins TRBV14 and TRBJ2-7, with 7 positions matching TRBD1. V dropped 5 bases and J dropped 10; count of bases not matched to a gene: 8. The germline V gene has CDR1 SGHDN and CDR2 FVKESK. CDR3 length: 12 residues. The CDR3 is CASSTDRARQYF. The CDR3 nucleotides read TGTGCCAGCAGCACCGACAGGGCGCGACAGTACTTC.

The chain couples TRBV28 to TRBJ2-7, with D tentatively TRBD1 (6 bases). The V end was cut by 7 bases, the J end by 2 bases, with 12 bases between. This CDR3 has 13 amino acids. CDR1 is MDHEN, CDR2 SYDVKM, per germline. The CDR3 nucleotides read TGTGCCAGCACCCCACAGGGCCCCTACGAGCAGTACTTC. This translates into CASTPQGPYEQYF.

This clonotype was counted at least ten times. This chain joins TRBV20-1 and TRBJ1-5; D not certain. The CDR3 is 14 residues long. In germline, CDR1 is DFQATT, CDR2 SNEGSKA (reference sequence). V was shortened by 5 bases and J by 7 bases, with 18 bases between the two germline ends. CDR3 DNA sequence: TGCAGTGCTCCCAAAGCCCGGCTGAGCCAGCCCCAGCATTTT. This encodes CSAPKARLSQPQHF.

This clonotype occurred many times. The chain employs TRBV6-2 or TRBV6-3 and TRBJ2-5; D perhaps matches TRBD1 (6 bases). The CDR3 is made up of 14 amino acids. The V end was cut by 4 bases, the J end by 7 bases, with 16 bases between. CDR1 and CDR2 from the germline V gene are MNHEY and SVGEGT. Here the CDR3 DNA reads TGTGCCAGCAGTTCGACGGGGACAAGAGGGACCCAGTACTTC. This sequence encodes CASSSTGTRGTQYF.

In its sample, this clonotype was seen many times. CDR3 coding DNA: TGTGCCAGCAGTTACGGGGACAGGGGAACCGCTTTCTTT. Its translation: CASSYGDRGTAFF. V is TRBV6-5 and J is TRBJ1-1; TRBD1 matches at 10 bases. CDR1 and CDR2 (germline): MNHEY, SVGAGI. J was trimmed by 11 bases and V by 2 bases; bases with no gene match: 5. The CDR3 spans 13 residues.

This clonotype was picked up many times. The genes are TRBV7-9 and TRBJ2-7, with unresolved D. From germline, CDR1 is SEHNR and CDR2 FQNEAQ (reference sequence). This CDR3 has 14 residues. The germline V and J ends were trimmed by 5 bases and 7 bases, with 18 bases remaining between them. The CDR3 loop is CASSPSLERREQYF. In nucleotides, the CDR3 is TGTGCCAGCAGCCCTAGTTTAGAGAGAAGGGAGCAGTACTTC.

In the case of this clonotype: It may be a read error: a sequence one base away is much more abundant. The CDR3 here is CGISEGSSGNTIYF. Written as DNA, the CDR3 is TGTGGCATCAGTGAGGGCAGCTCTGGAAACACCATATATTTT. The rearrangement links TRBV10-3 to TRBJ1-3, with D uncertain. From germline, CDR1 is ENHRY and CDR2 SYGVKD. The CDR3 covers 14 residues.

This clonotype occurred many times. The V gene is TRBV28, the J gene TRBJ1-5, with a weak D call TRBD1 (6 bases). Germline CDR1 is MDHEN and CDR2 is SYDVKM. The CDR3 is 13 amino acids. V dropped 10 bases and J dropped 3 bases, with 13 bases sitting between them. The CDR3 here is CAMQQGYNQPQHF. The CDR3 DNA sequence: TGTGCCATGCAACAGGGATACAATCAGCCCCAGCATTTT.

This clonotype came up many times. V gene TRBV18 combines with J gene TRBJ2-7, with 8 bases lining up with TRBD1. The J segment lost 3 bases and the V segment lost 0 bases, leaving 4 bases of the junction unmatched. The V gene's germline CDR1 is KGHSH and CDR2 LQKENI. There are 15 residues in the CDR3. As DNA, the CDR3 is TGTGCCAGCTCACCACCGAGGACAGGGAGCTACGAGCAGTACTTC. It is translated as CASSPPRTGSYEQYF.

This clonotype has at least ten counts. This rearrangement joins TRBV19 to TRBJ1-5; D gene ambiguous. CDR1 and CDR2 (germline): LNHDA, SQIVND (reference sequence). Trimming left V 4 bases short and J 0 bases short, with 4 bases between. CDR3 length equals 13 residues. CDR3: CASSTPSNQPQHF. The CDR3 DNA sequence: TGTGCCAGTAGTACCCCTAGCAATCAGCCCCAGCATTTT.

This clonotype was observed a few times. V gene TRBV7-8 combines with J gene TRBJ2-5; TRBD2 might be the D (6 bases). This CDR3 is 16 amino acids long. Germline-derived CDR1 and CDR2 are SGHVS and FQNEAQ. The V and J ends lost 5 bases and 7 bases respectively, with 23 bases between them. CDR3 DNA sequence: TGTGCCAGCAGCCTCCCCTCGGTGGGGGGTGGGAGGACCCAGTACTTC. This translates into CASSLPSVGGGRTQYF.

In its sample, this clonotype was seen many times. The chain is built from TRBV9 and TRBJ2-7; 9 nucleotides align to TRBD1. In germline, CDR1 is SGDLS, CDR2 YYNGEE. The CDR3 covers 15 residues. The junction had 7 bases not matched to a gene; V was cut back by 0 bases and J by 6 bases. The CDR3 coding sequence is TGTGCCAGCAGCGTAGCGGGACAGGGTTTCTCCGAGCAGTACTTC. Protein product: CASSVAGQGFSEQYF. The complete variable domain, with remaining parts taken from reference TRBV9 and TRBJ2-7, reads DSGVTQTPKHLITATGQRVTLRCSPRSGDLSVYWYQQSLDQGLQFLIQYYNGEERAKGNILERFSAQQFPDLHSELNLSSLELGDSALYFCASSVAGQGFSEQYFGPGTRLTVT.

This clonotype was seen many times. The CDR3 here is CASSLQTVSYEQYF. CDR3 in DNA: TGTGCCAGCAGCTTGCAGACCGTTTCCTACGAGCAGTACTTC. J is TRBJ2-7 and V is TRBV11-1; D ambiguous. CDR3 length equals 14 residues. V was cut by 3 bases and J by 1 base, with 10 bases left in between. Germline values: CDR1 SGHAT, CDR2 FQDESV (reference sequence).

This clonotype was observed many times. V gene TRBV6-1 combines with J gene TRBJ1-6, with TRBD1 matching over 7 bases. The CDR3 loop spans 15 amino acids. CDR1 and CDR2 (germline): MNHNS, SASEGT. V gave up 11 bases and J gave up 2 bases; unmatched junction bases: 9. The CDR3 DNA sequence: TGTGCCGGTCGGACAGGATTTACCTATAATTCACCCCTCCACTTT. Protein product: CAGRTGFTYNSPLHF.